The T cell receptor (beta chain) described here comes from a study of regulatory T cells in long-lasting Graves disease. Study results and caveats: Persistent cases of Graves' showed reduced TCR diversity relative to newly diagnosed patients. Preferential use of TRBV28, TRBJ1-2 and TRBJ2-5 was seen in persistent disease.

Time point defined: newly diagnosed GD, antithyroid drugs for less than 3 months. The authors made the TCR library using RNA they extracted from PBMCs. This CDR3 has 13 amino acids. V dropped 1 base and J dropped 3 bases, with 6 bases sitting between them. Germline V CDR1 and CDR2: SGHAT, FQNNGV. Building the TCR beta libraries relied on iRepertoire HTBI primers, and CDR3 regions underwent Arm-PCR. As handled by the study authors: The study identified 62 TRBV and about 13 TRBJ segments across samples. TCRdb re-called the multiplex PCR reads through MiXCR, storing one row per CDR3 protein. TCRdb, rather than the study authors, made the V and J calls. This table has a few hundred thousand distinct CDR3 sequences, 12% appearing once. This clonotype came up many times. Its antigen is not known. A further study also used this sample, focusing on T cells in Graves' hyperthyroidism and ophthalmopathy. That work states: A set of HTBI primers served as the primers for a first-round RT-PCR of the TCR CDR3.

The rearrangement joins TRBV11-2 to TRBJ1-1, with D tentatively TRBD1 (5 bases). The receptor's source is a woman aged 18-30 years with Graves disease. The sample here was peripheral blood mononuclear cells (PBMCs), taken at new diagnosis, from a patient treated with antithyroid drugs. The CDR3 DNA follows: TGTGCCAGCAGCTTAGGGGGACACACTGAAGCTTTCTTT. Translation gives CASSLGGHTEAFF.